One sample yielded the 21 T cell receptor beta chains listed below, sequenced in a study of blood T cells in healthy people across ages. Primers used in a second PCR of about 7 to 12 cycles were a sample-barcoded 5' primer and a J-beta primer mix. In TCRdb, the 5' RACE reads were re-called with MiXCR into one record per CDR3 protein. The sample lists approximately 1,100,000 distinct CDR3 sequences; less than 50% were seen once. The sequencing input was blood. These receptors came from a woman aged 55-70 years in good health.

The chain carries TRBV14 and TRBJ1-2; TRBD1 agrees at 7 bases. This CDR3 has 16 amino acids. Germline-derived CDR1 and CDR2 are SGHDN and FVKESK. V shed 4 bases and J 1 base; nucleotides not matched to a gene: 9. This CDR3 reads CASSPYTGAGNYGYTF. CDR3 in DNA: TGTGCCAGCAGCCCGTATACAGGGGCTGGTAACTATGGCTACACCTTC.

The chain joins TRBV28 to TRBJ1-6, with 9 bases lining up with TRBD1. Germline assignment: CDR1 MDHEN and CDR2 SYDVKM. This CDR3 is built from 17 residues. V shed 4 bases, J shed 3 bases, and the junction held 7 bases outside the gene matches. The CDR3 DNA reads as TGTGCCAGCAGTTCCCCCTCGACAGGGGGCTATAATTCACCCCTCCACTTT. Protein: CASSSPSTGGYNSPLHF.

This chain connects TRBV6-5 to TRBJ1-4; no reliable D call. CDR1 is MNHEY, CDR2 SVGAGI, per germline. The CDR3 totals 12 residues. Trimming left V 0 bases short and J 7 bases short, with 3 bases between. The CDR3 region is CASSYSGEKLFF. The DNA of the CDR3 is TGTGCCAGCAGTTACTCGGGTGAAAAACTGTTTTTT.

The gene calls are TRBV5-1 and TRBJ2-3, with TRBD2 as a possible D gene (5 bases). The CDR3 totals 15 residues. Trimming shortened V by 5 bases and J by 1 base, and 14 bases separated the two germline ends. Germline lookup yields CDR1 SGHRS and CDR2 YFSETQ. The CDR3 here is CASRQEAFRTDTQYF. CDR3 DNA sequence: TGCGCCAGCAGGCAGGAGGCCTTTCGCACAGATACGCAGTATTTT. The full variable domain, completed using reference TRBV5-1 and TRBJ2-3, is KAGVTQTPRYLIKTRGQQVTLSCSPISGHRSVSWYQQTPGQGLQFLFEYFSETQRNKGNFPGRFSGRQFSNSRSEMNVSTLELGDSALYLCASRQEAFRTDTQYFGPGTRLTVL.

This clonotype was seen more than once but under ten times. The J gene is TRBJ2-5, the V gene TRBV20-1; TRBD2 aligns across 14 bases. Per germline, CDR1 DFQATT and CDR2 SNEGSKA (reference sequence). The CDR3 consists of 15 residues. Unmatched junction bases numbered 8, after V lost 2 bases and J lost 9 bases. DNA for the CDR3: TGCAGTGCTAGACCGCTCGGGACTAGCGGGAGTCCCCAGTACTTC. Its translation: CSARPLGTSGSPQYF.

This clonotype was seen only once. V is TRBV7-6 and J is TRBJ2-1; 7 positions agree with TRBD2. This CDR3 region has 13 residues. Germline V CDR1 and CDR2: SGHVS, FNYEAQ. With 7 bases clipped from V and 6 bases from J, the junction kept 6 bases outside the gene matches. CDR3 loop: CASMGLTPNEQFF. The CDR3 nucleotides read TGTGCCAGCATGGGACTAACGCCCAATGAGCAGTTCTTC.

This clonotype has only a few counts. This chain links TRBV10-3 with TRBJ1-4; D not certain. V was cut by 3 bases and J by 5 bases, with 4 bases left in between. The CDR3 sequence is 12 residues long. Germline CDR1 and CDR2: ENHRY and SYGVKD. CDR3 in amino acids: CAISESNEKLFF. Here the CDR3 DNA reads TGTGCCATCAGTGAAAGCAATGAAAAACTGTTTTTT.

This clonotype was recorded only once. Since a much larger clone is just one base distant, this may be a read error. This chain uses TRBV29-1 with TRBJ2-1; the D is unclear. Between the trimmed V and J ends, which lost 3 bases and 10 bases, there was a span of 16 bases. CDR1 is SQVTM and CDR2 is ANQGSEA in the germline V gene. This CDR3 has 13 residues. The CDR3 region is CSVEKGSSYEQFF. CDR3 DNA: TGCAGCGTTGAGAAGGGTTCTTCCTACGAGCAGTTCTTC.

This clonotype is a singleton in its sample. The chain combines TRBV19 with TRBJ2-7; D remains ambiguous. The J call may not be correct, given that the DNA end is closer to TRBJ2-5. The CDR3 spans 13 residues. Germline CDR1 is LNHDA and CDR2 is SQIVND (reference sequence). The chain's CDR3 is CASSISVKETQYF. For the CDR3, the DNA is TGTGCCAGTAGTATATCAGTTAAAGAGACCCAGTACTTC.

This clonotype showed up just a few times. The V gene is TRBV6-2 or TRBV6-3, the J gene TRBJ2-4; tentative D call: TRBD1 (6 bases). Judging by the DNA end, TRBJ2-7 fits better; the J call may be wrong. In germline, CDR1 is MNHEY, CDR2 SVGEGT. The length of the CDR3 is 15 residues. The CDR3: CASSYLGTPTYEQYF. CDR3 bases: TGTGCCAGCAGTTACCTTGGGACACCAACCTACGAGCAGTACTTC.

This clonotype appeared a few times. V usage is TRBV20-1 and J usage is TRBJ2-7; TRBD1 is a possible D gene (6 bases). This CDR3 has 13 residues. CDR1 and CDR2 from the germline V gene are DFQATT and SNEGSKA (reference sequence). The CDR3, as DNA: TGCAGCCTAGTCGTTGGGGGCGGCGACGAGCAGTACTTC. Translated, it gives CSLVVGGGDEQYF.

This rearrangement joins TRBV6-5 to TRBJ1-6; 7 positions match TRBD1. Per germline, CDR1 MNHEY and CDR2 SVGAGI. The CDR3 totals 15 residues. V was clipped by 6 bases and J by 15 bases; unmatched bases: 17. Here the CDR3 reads CASSLRLGDSLLLHF. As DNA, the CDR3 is TGTGCCAGCAGCCTACGCCTCGGGGACAGTCTTCTCCTCCACTTT.

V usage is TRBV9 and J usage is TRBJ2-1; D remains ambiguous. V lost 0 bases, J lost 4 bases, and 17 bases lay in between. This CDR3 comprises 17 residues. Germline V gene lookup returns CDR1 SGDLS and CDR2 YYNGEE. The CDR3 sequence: CASSVEPSTRSYNEQFF. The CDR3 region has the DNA TGTGCCAGCAGCGTAGAACCCTCCACAAGGAGTTACAATGAGCAGTTCTTC.

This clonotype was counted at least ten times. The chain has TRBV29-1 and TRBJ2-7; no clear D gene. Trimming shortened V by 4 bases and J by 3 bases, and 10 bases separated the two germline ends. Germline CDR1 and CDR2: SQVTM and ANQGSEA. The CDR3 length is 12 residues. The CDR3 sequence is CSVAQTDYEQYF. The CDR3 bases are TGCAGCGTTGCGCAGACCGACTACGAGCAGTACTTC.

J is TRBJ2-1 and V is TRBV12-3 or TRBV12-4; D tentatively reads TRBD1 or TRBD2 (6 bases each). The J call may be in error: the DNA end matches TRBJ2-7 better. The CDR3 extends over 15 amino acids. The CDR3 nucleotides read TGTGCCAGCAGCCAAACCGGGGGCACCTACAATGAGCAGTACTTC. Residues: CASSQTGGTYNEQYF.

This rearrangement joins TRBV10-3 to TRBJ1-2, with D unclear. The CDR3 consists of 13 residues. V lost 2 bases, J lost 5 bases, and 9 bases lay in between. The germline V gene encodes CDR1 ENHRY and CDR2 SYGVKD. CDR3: CAISESGDYGYTF. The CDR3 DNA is TGTGCCATCAGTGAGAGCGGAGATTATGGCTACACCTTC.

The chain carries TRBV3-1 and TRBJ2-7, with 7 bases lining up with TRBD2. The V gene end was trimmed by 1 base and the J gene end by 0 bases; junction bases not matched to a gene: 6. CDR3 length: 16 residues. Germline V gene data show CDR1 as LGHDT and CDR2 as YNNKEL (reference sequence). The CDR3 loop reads CASSQVSGRVSYEQYF. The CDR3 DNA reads TGTGCCAGCAGCCAAGTTTCGGGGAGGGTCTCCTACGAGCAGTACTTC.

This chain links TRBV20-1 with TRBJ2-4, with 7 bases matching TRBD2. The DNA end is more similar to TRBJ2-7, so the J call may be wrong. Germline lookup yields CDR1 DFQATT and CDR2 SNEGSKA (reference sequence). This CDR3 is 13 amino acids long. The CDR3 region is CSASVSGGYEQYF. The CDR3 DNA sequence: TGCAGTGCTAGTGTTTCGGGGGGCTACGAGCAGTACTTC.

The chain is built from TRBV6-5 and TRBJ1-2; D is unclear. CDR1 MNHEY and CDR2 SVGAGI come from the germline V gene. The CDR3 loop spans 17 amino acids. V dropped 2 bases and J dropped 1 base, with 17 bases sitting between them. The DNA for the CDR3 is TGTGCCAGCAGTTACGGAGCTCTACAATACCATAACTATGGCTACACCTTC. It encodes CASSYGALQYHNYGYTF.

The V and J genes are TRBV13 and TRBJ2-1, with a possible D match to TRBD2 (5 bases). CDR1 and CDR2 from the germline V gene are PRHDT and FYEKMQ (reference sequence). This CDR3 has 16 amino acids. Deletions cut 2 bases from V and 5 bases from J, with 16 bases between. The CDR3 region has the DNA TGTGCCAGCAGCTTATCCCCGGGAACAAGTCACAATGAGCAGTTCTTC. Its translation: CASSLSPGTSHNEQFF.

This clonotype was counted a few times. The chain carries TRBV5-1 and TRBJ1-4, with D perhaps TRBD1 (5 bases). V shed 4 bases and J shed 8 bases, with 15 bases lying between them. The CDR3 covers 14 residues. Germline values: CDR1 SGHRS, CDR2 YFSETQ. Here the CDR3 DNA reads TGCGCCAGCAGCGCCAGGGATAATCCGGAAAAACTGTTTTTT. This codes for CASSARDNPEKLFF.